The 22 T cell receptor beta chains below were found in one sample sequenced in a study of T cells in Graves' hyperthyroidism and ophthalmopathy. Amplification of TCR beta CDR3 regions was performed using RNA transcripts as template. First-round RT-PCR of the TCR CDR3 relied on the HTBI primer set. Each CDR3 protein is one row after TCRdb ran MiXCR on the multiplex PCR reads. Found here are tens of thousands of distinct CDR3 sequences, approximately 53% of them singletons; the top ten hold approximately 3.5%. Source material: blood. The origin of the receptors is a woman aged 60 to 75 with Graves' ophthalmopathy.

The chain joins TRBV5-1 to TRBJ2-7; D is undetermined. CDR1 SGHRS and CDR2 YFSETQ come from the germline V gene. Deletions cut 4 bases from V and 3 bases from J, with 14 bases between. This CDR3 is 14 amino acids long. CDR3 DNA: TGCGCCAGCAGCCTGGGTAGATCCTTCTACGAGCAGTACTTC. This translates into CASSLGRSFYEQYF.

Notes on this clonotype: The junction departs from the called germline gene at one end, perhaps through a read error. The gene calls are TRBV15 and TRBJ2-4; TRBD2 might be the D (6 bases). Germline V lookup: CDR1 LNHNV, CDR2 YYDKDF (reference sequence). The CDR3 has 16 amino acids. Here the CDR3 DNA reads TGTGCCACCAGCCCTACCAGGGACTTAACCAAAGACATTCAGTACTTC. Amino acids: CATSPTRDLTKDIQYF. Drawing the rest from reference TRBV15 and TRBJ2-4, the complete variable domain is DAMVIQNPRYQVTQFGKPVTLSCSQTLNHNVMYWYQQKSSQAPKLLFHYYDKDFNNEADTPDNFQSRRPNTSFCFLDIRSPGLGDTAMYLCATSPTRDLTKDIQYFGAGTRLSVL.

Regarding this clonotype: This is likely a read error, given that the CDR3 carries no conserved phenylalanine or tryptophan at its end. The DNA is left out, because the CDR3 cannot be placed on it with certainty; the CDR3 is given as TCRdb lists it. This chain connects TRBV20-1 to TRBJ2-2; TRBD2, as called in the table, went unchecked against the DNA. Germline CDR1 DFQATT, CDR2 SNEGSKA (reference sequence). The CDR3 has 14 amino acids, counting both end residues. The CDR3 loop is CSARRRLGAGELVL.

As to this clonotype: Relative to the germline gene, one junction end is altered; a read error may explain this. The genes are TRBV11-2 and TRBJ2-7; TRBD2 aligns across 10 bases. The CDR3 sequence is 15 residues long. CDR1 is SGHAT, CDR2 FQNNGV, per germline. CDR3 amino acids: CACSFGAGGPYEQYF. Written as DNA, the CDR3 is TGTGCCTGCAGCTTTGGAGCGGGGGGGCCCTACGAGCAGTACTTC.

This clonotype was recorded at least ten times. The V call is TRBV11-2, the J call TRBJ2-2; no definite D call. V was clipped by 8 bases and J by 6 bases, with 19 bases between them. There are 15 residues in the CDR3. Germline CDR1 reads SGHAT; CDR2 reads FQNNGV. CDR3 sequence reads: CASRLFPANAGELFF. In DNA form, the CDR3 reads TGTGCCAGCCGCCTCTTCCCCGCTAACGCCGGGGAGCTGTTTTTT. Based on the CDR3 plus reference TRBV11-2 and TRBJ2-2, the full variable domain is EAGVAQSPRYKIIEKRQSVAFWCNPISGHATLYWYQQILGQGPKLLIQFQNNGVVDDSQLPKDRFSAERLKGVDSTLKIQPAKLEDSAVYLCASRLFPANAGELFFGEGSRLTVL.

On this clonotype itself: The conserved phenylalanine or tryptophan is not found at the CDR3 terminus, so this likely reflects a read error. For the CDR3, the DNA is TGCGCCAGCAGCCAAGCTTCGACAGGGGGCCTCGATGGCTACACCATC. Protein: CASSQASTGGLDGYTI. The chain joins TRBV5-1 to TRBJ1-2; 10 nucleotides line up with TRBD1. With V trimmed by 4 bases and J by 6 bases, 12 bases remained unmatched. The germline V gene has CDR1 SGHRS and CDR2 YFSETQ. The CDR3 totals 16 residues.

In its sample, this clonotype was seen many times. V and J are TRBV4-1 and TRBJ2-6; D might be TRBD1 (5 bases). The V and J ends lost 4 bases and 4 bases respectively, with 14 bases between them. The germline V gene encodes CDR1 MGHRA and CDR2 YSYEKL. This CDR3 region has 16 residues. CDR3 region: CASSLSQGSGANVLTF. In nucleotides, the CDR3 is TGCGCCAGCAGCCTGTCTCAGGGTTCGGGGGCCAACGTCCTGACTTTC.

This clonotype was observed many times. The genes are TRBV5-1 and TRBJ2-3; 11 bases are shared with TRBD2. V lost 4 bases and J lost 1; bases outside the gene matches: 14. The CDR3 has 19 residues. Germline lookup yields CDR1 SGHRS and CDR2 YFSETQ. The CDR3 bases are TGCGCCAGCAGCCTCCTAGCGGGGGGACCCTTTTCCCGCACAGATACGCAGTATTTT. Amino acids: CASSLLAGGPFSRTDTQYF.

To note about this clonotype: The junction does not match germline at one end; this may be a read error. This chain uses TRBV7-9 with TRBJ2-5; D possibly corresponds to TRBD2 (6 bases). CDR1 and CDR2 from the germline V gene are SEHNR and FQNEAQ (reference sequence). This CDR3 is built from 16 residues. The CDR3 coding sequence is TGTTCCAGCAGCTTAGGAGGCTCGGGACTCGGGGAGACCCAGTACTTC. Residues: CSSSLGGSGLGETQYF. Based on the CDR3 plus reference TRBV7-9 and TRBJ2-5, the full variable domain is DTGVSQNPRHKITKRGQNVTFRCDPISEHNRLYWYRQTLGQGPEFLTYFQNEAQLEKSRLLSDRFSAERPKGSFSTLEIQRTEQGDSAMYLCSSSLGGSGLGETQYFGPGTRLLVL.

This clonotype was picked up one time. The genes are TRBV5-6 and TRBJ2-7, with 9 positions matching TRBD1. This CDR3 has 13 residues. Germline V gene data show CDR1 as SGHDT and CDR2 as YYEEEE. Trimming at V came to 5 bases and at J to 8 bases, leaving 8 bases not matched to a gene. The CDR3 sequence is CASSPGQGCKQYF. CDR3 DNA: TGTGCCAGCAGTCCGGGACAGGGATGCAAGCAGTACTTC.

Only a few counts were recorded for this clonotype. The chain joins TRBV28 to TRBJ2-7; TRBD1 agrees at 9 bases. The V gene end was trimmed by 7 bases and the J gene end by 3 bases; junction bases not matched to a gene: 7. The length of the CDR3 is 14 residues. CDR1 and CDR2 from the germline V gene are MDHEN and SYDVKM. CDR3 sequence: CASKGTGSFYEQYF. DNA of the CDR3: TGTGCCAGCAAAGGGACAGGGTCTTTCTACGAGCAGTACTTC. The whole variable domain, remainder taken from reference TRBV28 and TRBJ2-7, is DVKVTQSSRYLVKRTGEKVFLECVQDMDHENMFWYRQDPGLGLRLIYFSYDVKMKEKGDIPEGYSVSREKKERFSLILESASTNQTSMYLCASKGTGSFYEQYFGPGTRLTVT.

This clonotype was counted at least ten times. The rearrangement uses TRBV7-2 and TRBJ2-7, with 11 bases lining up with TRBD1. CDR3 size: 18 residues. V trimming: 2 bases; J trimming: 1 base; junction bases outside the gene matches: 10. Germline V gene data show CDR1 as SGHTA and CDR2 as FQGNSA. In DNA form, the CDR3 reads TGTGCCAGCAGCTTAATGGGCCCCGGGACAGGGGGATCCTACGAGCAGTACTTC. Its translation: CASSLMGPGTGGSYEQYF.

The chain joins TRBV5-1 to TRBJ2-3; the D gene is possibly TRBD2 (6 bases). Trimming removed 4 bases at V and 4 bases at J, with 10 bases between. Per germline, CDR1 SGHRS and CDR2 YFSETQ. The CDR3 totals 13 residues. The CDR3 reads CASSLGGPDTQYF. The CDR3 nucleotides read TGCGCCAGCAGCCTCGGGGGTCCAGATACGCAGTATTTT.

The chain is built from TRBV6-4 and TRBJ2-2; D unresolved. Germline V gives CDR1 MRHNA, CDR2 SNTAGT. The CDR3 is made up of 11 amino acids. V was cut by 4 bases and J by 8 bases, with 5 bases left in between. CDR3 bases: TGTGCCAGCAGTGCCGCGGGGGAGCTGTTTTTT. Translated, it gives CASSAAGELFF.

This chain links TRBV6-1 with TRBJ1-4, with a tentative D call TRBD1 (5 bases). The germline CDR1 and CDR2 sequences are MNHNS and SASEGT. This CDR3 is built from 17 residues. The germline V and J ends were trimmed by 2 bases and 5 bases, with 18 bases remaining between them. CDR3 residues: CASSESSGGDYNEKLFF. CDR3 nucleotides: TGTGCCAGCAGTGAATCTAGCGGGGGGGATTACAATGAAAAACTGTTTTTT.

At least ten counts were recorded for this clonotype. The rearrangement uses TRBV6-6 and TRBJ2-1; no firm D call. CDR1 is MNHNY and CDR2 is SVGAGI in the germline V gene (reference sequence). The V end lost 2 bases, the J end lost 8 bases, and 7 bases lay between the germline ends. This CDR3 is 12 amino acids long. The CDR3 nucleotides are TGTGCCAGCAGTTACGGCTGGGATGAGCAGTTCTTC. Its translation is CASSYGWDEQFF.

This clonotype appeared many times. J is TRBJ1-3 and V is TRBV6-5; D unresolved. Germline V CDR1 and CDR2: MNHEY, SVGAGI. Trimming removed 4 bases at V and 0 bases at J, with 7 bases between. There are 14 residues in the CDR3. The CDR3 region has the DNA TGTGCCAGCAGTTTCGCTGGCTCTGGAAACACCATATATTTT. Translation gives CASSFAGSGNTIYF.

The rearrangement uses TRBV9 and TRBJ2-7; 8 nucleotides line up with TRBD1. This CDR3 is 12 amino acids long. The trim removed 4 bases at V and 12 bases at J, leaving 9 bases unmatched. CDR1 SGDLS and CDR2 YYNGEE come from the germline V gene. The CDR3 coding sequence is TGTGCCAGCAGCTTCATAGGACAGGGACCGTACTTC. This encodes CASSFIGQGPYF.

The V and J genes are TRBV6-2 or TRBV6-3 and TRBJ2-5; 8 positions match TRBD1. J gave up 4 bases and V 5 bases, and 9 bases lay outside the gene matches. Germline CDR1 and CDR2: MNHEY and SVGEGT. The CDR3 consists of 15 residues. The CDR3 loop is CASSPGTGRGETQYF. In nucleotides, the CDR3 is TGTGCCAGCAGTCCAGGGACAGGTAGGGGAGAGACCCAGTACTTC.

This clonotype was seen ten or more times. This chain connects TRBV12-3 or TRBV12-4 to TRBJ2-1; 14 bases are a match to TRBD2. The CDR3 spans 17 residues. Trimming cost V 5 bases and J 1 base; bases outside gene matches: 4. CDR3 in amino acids: CASSPGTSGRSYNEQFF. CDR3 coding DNA: TGTGCCAGCAGTCCCGGGACTAGCGGGAGATCCTACAATGAGCAGTTCTTC.

This clonotype was seen at least ten times. The rearrangement uses TRBV5-1 and TRBJ1-3, with 10 bases lining up with TRBD1. This CDR3 is built from 15 residues. The ends lost 5 bases at V and 2 bases at J; junction bases unmatched: 4. The germline V gene encodes CDR1 SGHRS and CDR2 YFSETQ. Here the CDR3 reads CASRYGQGAGNTIYF. CDR3 bases: TGCGCCAGCAGATACGGACAGGGGGCTGGAAACACCATATATTTT.

This clonotype is a singleton in its sample. A much larger clone sits a single nucleotide away, making a read error possible. The chain employs TRBV7-9 and TRBJ2-2, with a possible D match to TRBD2 (6 bases). The length of the CDR3 is 16 residues. Germline V gene sequence: CDR1 SEHNR, CDR2 FQNEAQ (reference sequence). CDR3 nucleotide sequence: TGTGCCAGCAGCTACCCTGACACGCGGGGCACCGGGGAGCTGCTTTTT. This gives the protein CASSYPDTRGTGELLF.